Below, 20 T cell receptor beta chains from the same sample are listed, as sequenced in a study of T-cell memory formation after mild COVID-19. TCRdb ran MiXCR on the 5' RACE reads and lists one entry per CDR3 protein. The repertoire has around 300,000 distinct CDR3 sequences, approximately 14% of them found once; the top ten carry 22%. The specimen sequenced was PBMCs or a T cell subset sorted from them (not recorded which). The source is a man aged 18-30 years who had mild COVID-19 (a few samples of this study predate the infection). Cell type and time point are not known.

This clonotype occurred a few times. The rearrangement uses TRBV6-2 or TRBV6-3 and TRBJ2-1; 14 bases agree with TRBD2. The CDR3 extends over 17 amino acids. Trimming removed 6 bases from V and 2 bases from J; junction bases left unmatched: 6. The germline gives CDR1 MNHEY, CDR2 SVGEGT. The CDR3 region is CASRHRTSGGTYNEQFF. CDR3 sequence (DNA): TGTGCCAGCAGACATCGGACTAGCGGGGGGACCTACAATGAGCAGTTCTTC.

The chain couples TRBV24-1 to TRBJ2-1; D is undetermined. V was cut by 5 bases and J by 6 bases, with 10 bases left in between. Germline CDR1 reads KGHDR; CDR2 reads SFDVKD. The CDR3 spans 13 residues. The CDR3 region has the DNA TGTGCCACCAGTGGTAACTCGCTCAATGAGCAGTTCTTC. This gives the protein CATSGNSLNEQFF.

This clonotype appeared a single time. This rearrangement joins TRBV28 to TRBJ1-2; perhaps TRBD1 as D (6 bases). CDR3 length: 14 residues. Germline V gene lookup returns CDR1 MDHEN and CDR2 SYDVKM. Trimming left V 7 bases short and J 8 bases short, with 20 bases between. CDR3 DNA: TGTGCCAGCAACAGCCGGGGCAGGGGATTGGGCTACACCTTC. Protein: CASNSRGRGLGYTF.

The sample holds a few counts of this clonotype. V and J are TRBV29-1 and TRBJ2-6; no clear D gene. The V gene's germline CDR1 is SQVTM and CDR2 ANQGSEA. This CDR3 has 13 residues. The CDR3 DNA is TGCAGTTCATGGGACTCTGGGGCCAACGTCCTGACTTTC. Amino acids: CSSWDSGANVLTF.

A few counts support this clonotype. This chain joins TRBV3-2 and TRBJ2-3; no check of the table's D call, TRBD2, against the DNA was made. TRBV3-2 represents a pseudogene. This CDR3 has 13 residues. The CDR3 DNA reads TGTGCCGGCCCCGGGCCTACCAGGGATACGCAGTATTTT. Protein sequence: CAGPGPTRDTQYF.

In this sample, this clonotype turned up a few times. This chain uses TRBV19 with TRBJ1-5; D unresolved. The CDR3 is 14 amino acids. Looked up from germline, CDR1 is LNHDA and CDR2 is SQIVND (reference sequence). V lost 3 bases and J lost 4, with 10 bases in between. CDR3 sequence (DNA): TGTGCCAGTAGTATGGGCCGGATGAATCAGCCCCAGCATTTT. Amino acid sequence: CASSMGRMNQPQHF.

This chain connects TRBV6-5 to TRBJ2-7, with unresolved D. This CDR3 is 13 amino acids long. Germline-derived CDR1 and CDR2 are MNHEY and SVGAGI. V lost 2 bases, J lost 4 bases, and 9 bases lay in between. The DNA of the CDR3 is TGTGCCAGCAGTTACGACGTGGGGTACGAGCAGTACTTC. It yields the protein CASSYDVGYEQYF.

The genes are TRBV6-5 and TRBJ1-2; 9 bases line up with TRBD1. The CDR3 covers 16 residues. Germline V gene data show CDR1 as MNHEY and CDR2 as SVGAGI. With V trimmed by 0 bases and J by 1 base, 3 bases remained unmatched. The chain's CDR3 is CASSYSGTGYNYGYTF. CDR3 bases: TGTGCCAGCAGTTACTCCGGGACAGGGTATAACTATGGCTACACCTTC.

This clonotype was counted many times. The V call is TRBV19, the J call TRBJ2-5, with TRBD1 as a possible D gene (5 bases). V was pared by 2 bases and J by 5 bases, with 9 bases between. The CDR3 contains 13 residues. Germline V gene lookup returns CDR1 LNHDA and CDR2 SQIVND (reference sequence). The chain's CDR3 is CASSIRGTETQYF. The CDR3 DNA reads as TGTGCCAGTAGTATAAGGGGTACGGAGACCCAGTACTTC.

This clonotype appeared a few times. The chain is built from TRBV12-3 or TRBV12-4 and TRBJ1-2; D gene uncertain. V shed 4 bases and J shed 6 bases, with 9 bases lying between them. The CDR3 totals 12 residues. The CDR3: CASSSKGDGYTF. The CDR3 DNA reads as TGTGCCAGCAGTTCTAAGGGTGATGGCTACACCTTC.

The chain links TRBV27 to TRBJ1-1; possible D gene TRBD1, 5 bases. Trimming stripped 3 bases from V and 7 bases from J, with 12 bases between. Germline CDR1 is MNHEY and CDR2 is SMNVEV (reference sequence). There are 13 residues in the CDR3. The CDR3 here is CASSFREFSEAFF. For the CDR3, the DNA is TGTGCCAGCAGTTTCAGGGAATTCAGTGAAGCTTTCTTT.

CDR3 nucleotide sequence: TGTGCCATCAGTGAGTCCGTCGGGGACGGAGGGCCCCAGCATTTT. Protein: CAISESVGDGGPQHF. This chain joins TRBV10-3 and TRBJ1-5; tentatively, D is TRBD1 (5 bases). Germline values: CDR1 ENHRY, CDR2 SYGVKD. The CDR3 spans 15 residues. The ends were cut back, 0 bases at V and 9 bases at J, with 15 bases in the middle.

The table lists this clonotype with a few counts. This chain links TRBV7-3 with TRBJ2-2; tentatively, D is TRBD2 (6 bases). Trimming pared 1 base from V and 5 bases from J, leaving 11 bases between. Per the germline V gene, CDR1 is SGHTA and CDR2 is FQGTGA. CDR3 length equals 15 residues. The CDR3 loop reads CASSLSGGSTGELFF. The CDR3 bases are TGTGCCAGCAGCTTAAGCGGAGGGAGTACCGGGGAGCTGTTTTTT.

The chain has TRBV2 and TRBJ2-3, with D perhaps TRBD1 (7 bases). V lost 4 bases, J lost 5 bases, and 10 bases lay in between. The CDR3 is 13 residues long. From germline, CDR1 is SNHLY and CDR2 FYNNEI. The DNA of the CDR3 is TGTGCCAGCAGTGCAGGGGGACTAGATACGCAGTATTTT. This codes for CASSAGGLDTQYF.

The rearrangement uses TRBV6-6 and TRBJ2-7, with 8 nucleotides matching TRBD1. V was clipped by 2 bases and J by 0 bases; unmatched bases: 3. From germline, CDR1 is MNHNY and CDR2 SVGAGI (reference sequence). This CDR3 spans 15 amino acids. CDR3 DNA sequence: TGTGCCAGCAGTTACGGGACAGGTTCCTCCTACGAGCAGTACGTC. As protein: CASSYGTGSSYEQYV.

Only a few counts were recorded for this clonotype. V gene TRBV2 combines with J gene TRBJ2-3; 8 bases agree with TRBD2. CDR1 and CDR2 (germline): SNHLY, FYNNEI. Trimming removed 7 bases from V and 4 bases from J; junction bases left unmatched: 7. This CDR3 has 14 amino acids. CDR3 coding DNA: TGTGCCAGCAACCGGGGGGGCATCGCAGATACGCAGTATTTT. As protein: CASNRGGIADTQYF.

This clonotype was recorded a few times. The chain joins TRBV12-3 or TRBV12-4 to TRBJ2-4; 7 bases fit TRBD1. The CDR3 contains 12 residues. The V segment lost 5 bases and the J segment 12 bases; nucleotides outside the gene matches: 7. CDR3 bases: TGTGCCAGCAGTCCCGGGACAGCTCATCAGTACTTC. Translation gives CASSPGTAHQYF.

The V call is TRBV6-2 or TRBV6-3, the J call TRBJ2-3; TRBD1 might be the D (6 bases). Germline assignment: CDR1 MNHEY and CDR2 SVGEGT. Trimming removed 5 bases at V and 7 bases at J, with 10 bases between. This CDR3 is 12 amino acids long. CDR3 bases: TGTGCCAGCAGTACAGGGTGGAATACGCAGTATTTT. Its protein product is CASSTGWNTQYF.

This clonotype came up a few times. The J gene is TRBJ1-5, the V gene TRBV5-1; D is ambiguous. With 2 bases removed from V and 5 bases from J, the gap between germline ends came to 8 bases. CDR3 size: 13 residues. Germline CDR1 reads SGHRS; CDR2 reads YFSETQ. In nucleotides, the CDR3 is TGCGCCAGCAGCTTCAGGTACGATCAGCCCCAGCATTTT. It yields the protein CASSFRYDQPQHF.

In its sample, this clonotype was seen a few times. This clone may be a read error of a much larger clone one base away. CDR3 DNA sequence: TGTGCCAGCAGCTCCCAGAAGAACACTGAAGCTTTCTTT. It specifies CASSSQKNTEAFF. J is TRBJ1-1 and V is TRBV6-2 or TRBV6-3; D not certain. Trimming took 6 bases from V and 1 from J, leaving 9 bases between them. This CDR3 has 13 amino acids. Germline lookup yields CDR1 MNHEY and CDR2 SVGEGT.